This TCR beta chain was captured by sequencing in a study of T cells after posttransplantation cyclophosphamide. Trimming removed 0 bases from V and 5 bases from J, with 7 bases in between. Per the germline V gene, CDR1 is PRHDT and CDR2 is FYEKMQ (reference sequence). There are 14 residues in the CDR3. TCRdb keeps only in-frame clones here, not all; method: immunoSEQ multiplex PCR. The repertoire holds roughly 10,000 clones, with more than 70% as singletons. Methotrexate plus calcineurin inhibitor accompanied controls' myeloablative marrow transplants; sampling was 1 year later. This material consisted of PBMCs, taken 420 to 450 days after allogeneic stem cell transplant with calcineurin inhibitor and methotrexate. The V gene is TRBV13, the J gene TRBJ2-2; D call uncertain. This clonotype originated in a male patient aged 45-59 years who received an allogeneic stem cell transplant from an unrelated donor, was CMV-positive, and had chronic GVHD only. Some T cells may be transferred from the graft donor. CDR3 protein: CASSLGRLTGELFF. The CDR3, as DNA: TGTGCCAGCAGCTTAGGCAGGTTGACCGGGGAGCTGTTTTTT.